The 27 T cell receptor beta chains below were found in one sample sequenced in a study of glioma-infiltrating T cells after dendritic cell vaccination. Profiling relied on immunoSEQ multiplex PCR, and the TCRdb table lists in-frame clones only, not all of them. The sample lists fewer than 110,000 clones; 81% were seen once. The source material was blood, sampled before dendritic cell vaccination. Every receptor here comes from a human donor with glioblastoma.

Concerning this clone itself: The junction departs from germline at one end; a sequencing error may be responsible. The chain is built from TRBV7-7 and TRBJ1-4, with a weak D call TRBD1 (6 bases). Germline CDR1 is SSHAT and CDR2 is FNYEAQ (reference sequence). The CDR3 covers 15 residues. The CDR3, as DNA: TGTGCTAGCAGCTTAGCCAGGGGTGGTGGTGAAAAACTGTTTTTT. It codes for CASSLARGGGEKLFF.

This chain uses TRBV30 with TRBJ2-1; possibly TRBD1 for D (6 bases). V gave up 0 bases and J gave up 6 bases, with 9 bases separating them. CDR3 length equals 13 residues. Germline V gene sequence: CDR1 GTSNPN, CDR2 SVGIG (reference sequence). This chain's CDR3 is CAWSVIGGNEQFF. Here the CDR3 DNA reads TGTGCCTGGAGTGTTATAGGGGGCAATGAGCAGTTCTTC.

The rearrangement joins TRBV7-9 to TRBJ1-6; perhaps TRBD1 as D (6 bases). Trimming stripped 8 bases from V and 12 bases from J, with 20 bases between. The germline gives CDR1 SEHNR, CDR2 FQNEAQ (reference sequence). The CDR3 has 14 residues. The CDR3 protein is CASAEGGLRGPLHF. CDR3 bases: TGTGCCAGCGCAGAGGGAGGGCTCAGGGGACCCCTCCACTTT.

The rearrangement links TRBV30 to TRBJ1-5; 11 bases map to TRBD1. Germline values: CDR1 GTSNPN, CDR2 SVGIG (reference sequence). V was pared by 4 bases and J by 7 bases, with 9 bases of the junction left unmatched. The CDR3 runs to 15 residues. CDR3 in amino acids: CAWNLGQGVRQPQHF. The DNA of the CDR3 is TGTGCCTGGAACCTGGGACAGGGGGTGAGGCAGCCCCAGCATTTT. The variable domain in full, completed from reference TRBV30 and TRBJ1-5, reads SQTIHQWPATLVQPVGSPLSLECTVEGTSNPNLYWYRQAAGRGLQLLFYSVGIGQISSEVPQNLSASRPQDRQFILSSKKLLLSDSGFYLCAWNLGQGVRQPQHFGDGTRLSIL.

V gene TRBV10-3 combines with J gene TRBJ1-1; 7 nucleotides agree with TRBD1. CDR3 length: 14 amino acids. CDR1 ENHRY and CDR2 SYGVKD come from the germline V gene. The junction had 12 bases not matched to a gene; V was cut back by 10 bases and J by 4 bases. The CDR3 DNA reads TGTGCCAGCAGGGGGTTACAAGAGGGCACTGAAGCTTTCTTT. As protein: CASRGLQEGTEAFF.

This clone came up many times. CDR3 residues: CASSEAYSNQPQHF. The CDR3 bases are TGTGCCAGCAGTGAGGCTTATAGCAATCAGCCCCAGCATTTT. The genes are TRBV2 and TRBJ1-5, with no clear D. V was pared by 3 bases and J by 0 bases, with 6 bases between. Per germline, CDR1 SNHLY and CDR2 FYNNEI. This CDR3 region has 14 residues.

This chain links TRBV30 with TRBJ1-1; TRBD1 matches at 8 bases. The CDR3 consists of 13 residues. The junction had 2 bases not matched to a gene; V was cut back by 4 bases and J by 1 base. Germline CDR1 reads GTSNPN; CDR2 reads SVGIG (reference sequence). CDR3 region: CAWNGQGNTEAFF. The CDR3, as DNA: TGTGCCTGGAATGGACAGGGGAACACTGAAGCTTTCTTT.

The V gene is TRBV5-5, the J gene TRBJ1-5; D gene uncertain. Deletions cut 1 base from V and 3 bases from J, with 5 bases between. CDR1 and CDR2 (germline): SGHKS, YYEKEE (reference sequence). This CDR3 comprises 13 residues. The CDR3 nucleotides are TGTGCCAGCAGCTTGCAGTTCAATCAGCCCCAGCATTTT. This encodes CASSLQFNQPQHF.

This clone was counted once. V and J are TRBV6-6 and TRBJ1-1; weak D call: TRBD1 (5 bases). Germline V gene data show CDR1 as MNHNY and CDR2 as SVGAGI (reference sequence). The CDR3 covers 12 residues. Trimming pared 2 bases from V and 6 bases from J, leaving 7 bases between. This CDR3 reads CASSYGGAEAFF. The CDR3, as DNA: TGTGCCAGCAGTTACGGGGGGGCTGAAGCTTTCTTT.

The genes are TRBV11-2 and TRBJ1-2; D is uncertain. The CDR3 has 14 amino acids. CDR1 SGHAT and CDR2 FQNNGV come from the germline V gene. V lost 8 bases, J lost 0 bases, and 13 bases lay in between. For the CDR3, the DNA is TGTGCCAGCGCCTCCGGAGTCGCTAACTATGGCTACACCTTC. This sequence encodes CASASGVANYGYTF.

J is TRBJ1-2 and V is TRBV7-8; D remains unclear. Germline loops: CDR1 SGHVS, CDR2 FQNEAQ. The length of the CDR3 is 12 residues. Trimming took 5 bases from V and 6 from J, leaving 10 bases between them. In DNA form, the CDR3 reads TGTGCCAGCAGCCCTCACCGGGATGGCTACACCTTC. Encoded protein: CASSPHRDGYTF.

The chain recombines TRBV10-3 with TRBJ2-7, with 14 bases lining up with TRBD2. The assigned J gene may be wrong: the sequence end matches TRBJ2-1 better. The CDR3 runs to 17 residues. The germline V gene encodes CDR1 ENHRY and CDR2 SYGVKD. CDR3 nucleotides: TGTGCCATCAGTCCGGGACTAGCGGGGGCCTCCTACAATGAGCAGTTCTTC. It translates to CAISPGLAGASYNEQFF.

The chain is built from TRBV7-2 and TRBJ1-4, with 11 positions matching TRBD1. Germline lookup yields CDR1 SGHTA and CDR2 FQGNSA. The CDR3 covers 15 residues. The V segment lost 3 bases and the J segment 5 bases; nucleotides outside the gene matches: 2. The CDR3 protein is CASSLGQGDNEKLFF. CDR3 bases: TGTGCCAGCAGCTTGGGACAGGGGGACAATGAAAAACTGTTTTTT.

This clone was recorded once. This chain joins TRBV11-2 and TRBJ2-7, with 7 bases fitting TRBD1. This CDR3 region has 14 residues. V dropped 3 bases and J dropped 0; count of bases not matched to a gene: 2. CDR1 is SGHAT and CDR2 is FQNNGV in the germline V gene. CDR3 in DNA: TGTGCCAGCAGCTTCGGGACAGCCTCCTACGAGCAGTACTTC. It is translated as CASSFGTASYEQYF.

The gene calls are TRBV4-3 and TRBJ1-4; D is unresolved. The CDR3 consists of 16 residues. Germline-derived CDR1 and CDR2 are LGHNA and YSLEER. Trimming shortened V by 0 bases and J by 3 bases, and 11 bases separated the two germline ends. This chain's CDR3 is CASSQDLAGSNEKLFF. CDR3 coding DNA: TGCGCCAGCAGCCAAGACCTGGCGGGATCTAATGAAAAACTGTTTTTT.

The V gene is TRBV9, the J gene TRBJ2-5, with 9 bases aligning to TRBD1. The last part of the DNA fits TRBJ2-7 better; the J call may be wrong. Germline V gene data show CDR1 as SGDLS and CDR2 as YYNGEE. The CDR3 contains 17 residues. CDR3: CASSVDYPGTGPYEQYF. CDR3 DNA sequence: TGTGCCAGCAGCGTAGACTATCCAGGGACAGGGCCCTACGAGCAGTACTTC.

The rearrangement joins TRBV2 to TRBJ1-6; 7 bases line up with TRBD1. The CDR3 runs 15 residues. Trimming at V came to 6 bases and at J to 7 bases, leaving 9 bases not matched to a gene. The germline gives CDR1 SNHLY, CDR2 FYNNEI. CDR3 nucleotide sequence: TGTGCCAGCAGGTGGGACAGAACGTCAAATTCACCCCTCCACTTT. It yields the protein CASRWDRTSNSPLHF.

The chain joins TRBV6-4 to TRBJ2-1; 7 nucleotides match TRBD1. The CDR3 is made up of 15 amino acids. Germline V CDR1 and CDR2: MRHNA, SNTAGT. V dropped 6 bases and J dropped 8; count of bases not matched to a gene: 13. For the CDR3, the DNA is TGTGCCAGCAGAGAGACAGGGCTCGGCAGCTATGAGCAGTTCTTC. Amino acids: CASRETGLGSYEQFF.

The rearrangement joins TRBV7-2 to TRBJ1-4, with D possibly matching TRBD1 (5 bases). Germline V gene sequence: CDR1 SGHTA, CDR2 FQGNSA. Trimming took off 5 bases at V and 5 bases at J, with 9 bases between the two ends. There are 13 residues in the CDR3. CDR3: CASSGGGNEKLFF. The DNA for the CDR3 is TGTGCCAGCAGCGGGGGGGGGAATGAAAAACTGTTTTTT.

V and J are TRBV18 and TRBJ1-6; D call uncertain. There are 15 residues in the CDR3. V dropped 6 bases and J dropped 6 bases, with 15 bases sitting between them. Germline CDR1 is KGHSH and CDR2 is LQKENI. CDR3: CASSREQLRNSPLHF. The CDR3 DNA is TGTGCCAGCTCCCGTGAACAGCTTCGTAATTCACCCCTCCACTTT.

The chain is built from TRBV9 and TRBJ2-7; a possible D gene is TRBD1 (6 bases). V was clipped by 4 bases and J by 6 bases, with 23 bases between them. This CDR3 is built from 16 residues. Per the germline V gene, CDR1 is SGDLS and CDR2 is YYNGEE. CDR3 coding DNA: TGTGCCAGCAGCCCCTCCCTGGGGGCGACTACGGTCGAGCAGTACTTC. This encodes CASSPSLGATTVEQYF.

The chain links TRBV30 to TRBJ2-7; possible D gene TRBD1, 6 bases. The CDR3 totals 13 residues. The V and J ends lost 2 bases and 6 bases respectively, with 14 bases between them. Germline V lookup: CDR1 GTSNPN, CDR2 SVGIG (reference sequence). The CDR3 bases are TGTGCCTGGAGTTCACAGGGTATACGCGAGCAGTACTTC. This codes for CAWSSQGIREQYF.

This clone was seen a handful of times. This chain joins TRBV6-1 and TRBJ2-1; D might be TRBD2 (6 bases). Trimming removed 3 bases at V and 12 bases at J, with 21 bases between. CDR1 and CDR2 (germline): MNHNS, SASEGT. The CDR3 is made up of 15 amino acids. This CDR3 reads CASSEDREHGPGQFF. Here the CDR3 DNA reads TGTGCCAGCAGTGAGGATCGGGAGCATGGACCTGGGCAGTTCTTC.

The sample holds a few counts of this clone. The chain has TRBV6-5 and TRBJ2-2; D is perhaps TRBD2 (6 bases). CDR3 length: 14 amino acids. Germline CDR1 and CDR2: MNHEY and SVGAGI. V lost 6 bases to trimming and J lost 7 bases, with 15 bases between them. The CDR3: CASRSRRGYGELFF. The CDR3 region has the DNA TGTGCCAGCAGAAGCAGGAGGGGATACGGGGAGCTGTTTTTT.

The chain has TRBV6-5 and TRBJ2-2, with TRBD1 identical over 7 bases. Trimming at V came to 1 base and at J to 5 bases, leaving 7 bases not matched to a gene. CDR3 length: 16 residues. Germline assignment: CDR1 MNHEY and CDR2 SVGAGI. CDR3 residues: CASSYFGTDNTGELFF. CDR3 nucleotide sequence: TGTGCCAGCAGTTACTTCGGGACAGACAATACCGGGGAGCTGTTTTTT.

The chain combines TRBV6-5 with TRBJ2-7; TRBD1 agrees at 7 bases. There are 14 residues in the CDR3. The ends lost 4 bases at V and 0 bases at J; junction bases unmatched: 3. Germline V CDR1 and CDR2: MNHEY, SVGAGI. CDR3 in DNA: TGTGCCAGCAGTTGGGACAGCTACTCCTACGAGCAGTACTTC. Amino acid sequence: CASSWDSYSYEQYF.

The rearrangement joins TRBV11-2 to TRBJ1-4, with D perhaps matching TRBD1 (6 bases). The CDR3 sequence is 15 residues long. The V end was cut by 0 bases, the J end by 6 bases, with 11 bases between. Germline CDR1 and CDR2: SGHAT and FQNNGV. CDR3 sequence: CASSLDRGGDEKLFF. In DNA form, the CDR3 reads TGTGCCAGCAGCTTAGATCGAGGGGGAGATGAAAAACTGTTTTTT. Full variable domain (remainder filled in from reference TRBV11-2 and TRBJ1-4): EAGVAQSPRYKIIEKRQSVAFWCNPISGHATLYWYQQILGQGPKLLIQFQNNGVVDDSQLPKDRFSAERLKGVDSTLKIQPAKLEDSAVYLCASSLDRGGDEKLFFGSGTQLSVL.